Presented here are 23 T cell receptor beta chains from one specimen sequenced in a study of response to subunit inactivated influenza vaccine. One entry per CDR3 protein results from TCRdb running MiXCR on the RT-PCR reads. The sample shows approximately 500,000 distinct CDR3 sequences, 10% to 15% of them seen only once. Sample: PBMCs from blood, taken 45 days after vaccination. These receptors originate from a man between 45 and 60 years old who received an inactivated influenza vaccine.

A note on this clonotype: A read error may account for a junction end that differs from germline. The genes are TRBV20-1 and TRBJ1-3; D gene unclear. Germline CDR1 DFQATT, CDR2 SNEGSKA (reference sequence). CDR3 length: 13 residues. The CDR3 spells CSARQLSGSTIYF. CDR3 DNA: TGCAGTGCTAGACAACTTTCTGGAAGCACCATATATTTT.

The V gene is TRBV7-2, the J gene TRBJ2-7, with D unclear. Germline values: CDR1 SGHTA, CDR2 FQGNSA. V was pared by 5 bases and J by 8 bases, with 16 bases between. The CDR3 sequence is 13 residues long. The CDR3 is CASSQPLHPQQYF. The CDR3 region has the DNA TGTGCCAGCAGCCAGCCCCTACATCCCCAGCAGTACTTC.

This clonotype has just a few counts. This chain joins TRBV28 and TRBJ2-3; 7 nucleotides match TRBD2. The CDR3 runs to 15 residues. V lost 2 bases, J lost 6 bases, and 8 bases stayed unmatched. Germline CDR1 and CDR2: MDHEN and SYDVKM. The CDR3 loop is CASSLVGGSWDTQYF. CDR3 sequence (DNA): TGTGCCAGCAGTTTAGTCGGCGGGAGCTGGGATACGCAGTATTTT. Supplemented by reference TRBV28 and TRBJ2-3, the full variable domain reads DVKVTQSSRYLVKRTGEKVFLECVQDMDHENMFWYRQDPGLGLRLIYFSYDVKMKEKGDIPEGYSVSREKKERFSLILESASTNQTSMYLCASSLVGGSWDTQYFGPGTRLTVL.

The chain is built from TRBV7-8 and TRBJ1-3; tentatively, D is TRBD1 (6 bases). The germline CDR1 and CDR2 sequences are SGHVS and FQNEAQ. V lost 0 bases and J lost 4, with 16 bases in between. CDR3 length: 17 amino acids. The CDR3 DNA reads TGTGCCAGCAGCTTAGCGAGAGGGGGGGCGCGCGGAAACACCATATATTTT. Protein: CASSLARGGARGNTIYF.

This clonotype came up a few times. CDR3: CASSQDRDAGQYF. The CDR3 bases are TGCGCCAGCAGCCAGGACCGGGACGCCGGTCAGTACTTC. The chain uses TRBV4-3 and TRBJ2-7; either TRBD1 or TRBD2 may fit D (5 bases each). The CDR3 has 13 residues. Germline V CDR1 and CDR2: LGHNA, YSLEER. V lost 3 bases, J lost 10 bases, and 16 bases lay in between.

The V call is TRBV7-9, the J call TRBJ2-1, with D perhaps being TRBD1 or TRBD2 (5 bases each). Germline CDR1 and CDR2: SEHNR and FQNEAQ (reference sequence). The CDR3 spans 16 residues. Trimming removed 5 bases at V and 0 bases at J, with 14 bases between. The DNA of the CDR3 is TGTGCCAGCAGCCCGCCGGGACCCCCCTCCTACAATGAGCAGTTCTTC. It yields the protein CASSPPGPPSYNEQFF. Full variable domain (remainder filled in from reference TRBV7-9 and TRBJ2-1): DTGVSQNPRHKITKRGQNVTFRCDPISEHNRLYWYRQTLGQGPEFLTYFQNEAQLEKSRLLSDRFSAERPKGSFSTLEIQRTEQGDSAMYLCASSPPGPPSYNEQFFGPGTRLTVL.

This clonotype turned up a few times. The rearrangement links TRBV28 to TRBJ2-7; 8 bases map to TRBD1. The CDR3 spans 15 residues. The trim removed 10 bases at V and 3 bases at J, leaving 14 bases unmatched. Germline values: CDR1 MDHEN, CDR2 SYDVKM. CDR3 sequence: CAIGIITGGSYEQYF. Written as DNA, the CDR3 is TGTGCCATCGGCATAATTACAGGGGGTAGCTACGAGCAGTACTTC.

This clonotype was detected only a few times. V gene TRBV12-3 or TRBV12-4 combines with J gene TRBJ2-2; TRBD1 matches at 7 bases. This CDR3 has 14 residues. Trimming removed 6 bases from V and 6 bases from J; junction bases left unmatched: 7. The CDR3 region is CASRPDRSAGELFF. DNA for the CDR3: TGTGCCAGCAGACCGGACAGGAGCGCCGGGGAGCTGTTTTTT.

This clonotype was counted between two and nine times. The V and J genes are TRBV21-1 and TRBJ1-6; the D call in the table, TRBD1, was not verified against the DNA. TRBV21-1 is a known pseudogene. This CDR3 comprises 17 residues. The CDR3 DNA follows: TGTGCCAGCAGCAAAGACCGGGACAGGGATTTTTCTTCACCCCTCCACTTT. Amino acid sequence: CASSKDRDRDFSSPLHF.

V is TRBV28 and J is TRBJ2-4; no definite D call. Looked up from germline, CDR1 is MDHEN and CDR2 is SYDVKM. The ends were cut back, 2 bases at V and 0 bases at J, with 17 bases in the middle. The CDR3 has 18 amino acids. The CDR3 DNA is TGTGCCAGCAGTTTAGACCCCGCAGGAAGTATAGCCAAAAACATTCAGTACTTC. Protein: CASSLDPAGSIAKNIQYF.

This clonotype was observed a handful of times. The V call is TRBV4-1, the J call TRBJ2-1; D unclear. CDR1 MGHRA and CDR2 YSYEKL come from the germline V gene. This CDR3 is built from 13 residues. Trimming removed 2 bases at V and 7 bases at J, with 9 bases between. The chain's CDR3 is CASSQQVVNEQFF. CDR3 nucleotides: TGCGCCAGCAGCCAACAGGTTGTGAATGAGCAGTTCTTC.

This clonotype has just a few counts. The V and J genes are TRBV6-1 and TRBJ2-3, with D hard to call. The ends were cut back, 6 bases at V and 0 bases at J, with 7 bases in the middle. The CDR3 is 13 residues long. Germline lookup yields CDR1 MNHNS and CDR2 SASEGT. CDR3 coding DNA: TGTGCCAGCAGCGTACAGAGCACAGATACGCAGTATTTT. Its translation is CASSVQSTDTQYF.

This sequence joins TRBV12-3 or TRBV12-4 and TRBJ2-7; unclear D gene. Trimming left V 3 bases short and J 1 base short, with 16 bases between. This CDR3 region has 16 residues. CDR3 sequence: CASSFSPSARSYEQYF. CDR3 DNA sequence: TGTGCCAGCAGTTTTTCCCCCAGTGCTAGGTCCTACGAGCAGTACTTC.

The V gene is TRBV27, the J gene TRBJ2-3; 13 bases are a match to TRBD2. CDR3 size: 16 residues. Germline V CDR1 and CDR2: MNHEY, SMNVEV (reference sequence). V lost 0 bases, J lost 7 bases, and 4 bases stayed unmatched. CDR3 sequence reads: CASSLSRTSGSNTQYF. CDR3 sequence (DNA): TGTGCCAGCAGTTTATCGAGGACTAGCGGGAGTAATACGCAGTATTTT.

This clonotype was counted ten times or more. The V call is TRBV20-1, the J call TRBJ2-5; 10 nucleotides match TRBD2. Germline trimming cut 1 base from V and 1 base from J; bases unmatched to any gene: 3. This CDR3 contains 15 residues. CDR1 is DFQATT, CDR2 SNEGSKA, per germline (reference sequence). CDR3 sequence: CSARVAGGPQETQYF. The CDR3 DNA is TGCAGTGCTAGAGTAGCGGGGGGTCCCCAAGAGACCCAGTACTTC.

CDR3 region: CASSLAGGYTGELFF. CDR3 nucleotides: TGTGCCAGCAGCTTGGCGGGGGGGTACACCGGGGAGCTGTTTTTT. The genes are TRBV7-2 and TRBJ2-2; 9 bases fit TRBD2. Germline loops: CDR1 SGHTA, CDR2 FQGNSA. The V segment lost 3 bases and the J segment 3 bases; nucleotides outside the gene matches: 2. The CDR3 extends over 15 amino acids.

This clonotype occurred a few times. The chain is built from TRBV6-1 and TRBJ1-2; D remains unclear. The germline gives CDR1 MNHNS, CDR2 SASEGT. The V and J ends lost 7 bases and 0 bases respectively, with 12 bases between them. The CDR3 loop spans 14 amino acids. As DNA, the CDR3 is TGTGCCAGCAACCCTGATAGAGCTAACTATGGCTACACCTTC. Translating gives CASNPDRANYGYTF.

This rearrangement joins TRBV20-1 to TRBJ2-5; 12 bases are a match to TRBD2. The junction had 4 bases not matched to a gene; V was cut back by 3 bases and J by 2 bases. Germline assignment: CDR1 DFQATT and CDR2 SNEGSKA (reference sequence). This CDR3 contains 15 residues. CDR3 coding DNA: TGCAGTGCTAGTACTAGCGGGGGGCCTCAAGAGACCCAGTACTTC. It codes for CSASTSGGPQETQYF.

The DNA of the CDR3 is TGTGCCAGCAGTCCGTACAGGAGCTCCTACGAGCAGTACTTC. It codes for CASSPYRSSYEQYF. The rearrangement links TRBV6-1 to TRBJ2-7; D perhaps matches TRBD1 (5 bases). Germline V CDR1 and CDR2: MNHNS, SASEGT. The CDR3 loop spans 14 amino acids. V lost 5 bases and J lost 0, with 11 bases in between.

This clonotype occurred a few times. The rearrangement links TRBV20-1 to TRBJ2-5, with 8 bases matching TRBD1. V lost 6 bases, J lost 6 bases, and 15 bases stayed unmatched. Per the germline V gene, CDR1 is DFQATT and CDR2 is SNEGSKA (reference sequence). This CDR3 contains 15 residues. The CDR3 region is CSAPQPTGVGKTQYF. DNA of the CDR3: TGCAGTGCCCCCCAACCGACAGGGGTCGGGAAGACCCAGTACTTC.

CDR3 sequence (DNA): TGCAGTGCCCCGGGACAGGGGGGTGGGCAGCAGTTCTTC. Amino acid sequence: CSAPGQGGGQQFF. This chain uses TRBV20-1 with TRBJ2-1; 11 positions agree with TRBD1. The ends lost 6 bases at V and 11 bases at J; junction bases unmatched: 9. The length of the CDR3 is 13 residues. CDR1 and CDR2 from the germline V gene are DFQATT and SNEGSKA (reference sequence).

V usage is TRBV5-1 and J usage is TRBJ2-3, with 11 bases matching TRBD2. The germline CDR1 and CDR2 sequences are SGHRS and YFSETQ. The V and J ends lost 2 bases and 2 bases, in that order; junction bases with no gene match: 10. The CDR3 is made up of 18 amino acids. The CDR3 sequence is CASSLTGTSGVLTDTQYF. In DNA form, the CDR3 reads TGCGCCAGCAGCTTAACCGGGACTAGCGGAGTTCTCACAGATACGCAGTATTTT. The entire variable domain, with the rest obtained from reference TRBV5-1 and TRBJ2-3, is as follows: KAGVTQTPRYLIKTRGQQVTLSCSPISGHRSVSWYQQTPGQGLQFLFEYFSETQRNKGNFPGRFSGRQFSNSRSEMNVSTLELGDSALYLCASSLTGTSGVLTDTQYFGPGTRLTVL.

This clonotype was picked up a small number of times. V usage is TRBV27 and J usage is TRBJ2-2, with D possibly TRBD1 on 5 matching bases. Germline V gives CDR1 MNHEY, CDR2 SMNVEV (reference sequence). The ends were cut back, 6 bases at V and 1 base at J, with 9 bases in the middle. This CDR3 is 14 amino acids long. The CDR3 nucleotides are TGTGCCAGCAGATGGACAATGAACACCGGGGAGCTGTTTTTT. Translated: CASRWTMNTGELFF.